This TCR beta chain was identified in a study of cytomegalovirus exposure and HLA in healthy donors. Primers: 60 Vbeta forward and 13 Jbeta reverse. Produced via immunoSEQ multiplex PCR; TCRdb's table is partial and in-frame only. The repertoire holds over 150,000 clones, with under 80% as singletons. General study results and limits: Investigators reported 150 to 200 TCR beta chains as tied to cytomegalovirus. As a later analysis showed, a missense DCLRE1C variant was linked to trimming of TCR beta V- and J-genes.

With respect to this clone: Its specificity is not known.

The CDR3 has 15 amino acids. Trimming left V 6 bases short and J 10 bases short, with 22 bases between. CDR1 is MNHEY and CDR2 is SVGAGI in the germline V gene. The sequence was collected from a man in his thirties or forties in good health and CMV-seronegative. The V call is TRBV6-5, the J call TRBJ2-1, with D tentatively TRBD1 (6 bases). Sequencing input: PBMCs. The CDR3 DNA reads TGTGCCAGCAGCCCCGGGACACCAGTGGTGTGGGAGCAGTTCTTC. Its protein is CASSPGTPVVWEQFF.